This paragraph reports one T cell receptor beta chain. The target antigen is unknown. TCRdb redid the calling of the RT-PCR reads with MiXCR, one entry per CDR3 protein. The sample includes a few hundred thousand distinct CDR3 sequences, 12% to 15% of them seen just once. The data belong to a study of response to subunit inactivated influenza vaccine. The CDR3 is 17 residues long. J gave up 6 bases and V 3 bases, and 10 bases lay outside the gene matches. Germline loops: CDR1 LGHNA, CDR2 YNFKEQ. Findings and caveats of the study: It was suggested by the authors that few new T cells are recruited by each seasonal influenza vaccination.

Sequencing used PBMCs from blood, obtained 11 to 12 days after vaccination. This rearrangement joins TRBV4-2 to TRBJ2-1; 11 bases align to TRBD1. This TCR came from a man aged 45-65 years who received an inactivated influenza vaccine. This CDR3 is CASSQSHGDRGINEQFF. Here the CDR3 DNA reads TGTGCCAGCAGCCAGTCCCACGGGGACAGGGGGATCAATGAGCAGTTCTTC.